The 2 T cell receptor beta chains presented below share a single source sample, sequenced in a study of shared clonotypes between healthy human individuals. Clones were sequenced by immunoSEQ multiplex PCR, and TCRdb holds only the in-frame ones, with some missing. Of about 2.1 million clones detected, around 95% appear once; the ten largest clones hold about 1.6%. CD45RO-negative CD8 cells positively selected for CCR7 made up the naive population, which excluded terminally differentiated effector memory CD45RA+ cells. The sample taken for sequencing was naive CD8+ T cells from PBMCs. Receptor source: a young man in good health. Some clones in this sample may be carry-over from other donors' samples.

The genes are TRBV10-2 and TRBJ1-2; no clear D gene. V gave up 3 bases and J gave up 2 bases, with 7 bases separating them. Germline V gene lookup returns CDR1 WSHSY and CDR2 SAAADI. This CDR3 is built from 13 residues. CDR3 coding DNA: TGCGCCAGCAGTGAAACGGTGAACTATGGCTACACCTTC. Its translation is CASSETVNYGYTF.

This clone was observed a single time. The rearrangement joins TRBV10-3 to TRBJ2-1, with 9 nucleotides matching TRBD2. Per germline, CDR1 ENHRY and CDR2 SYGVKD. The V gene end was trimmed by 8 bases and the J gene end by 8 bases; junction bases not matched to a gene: 16. The CDR3 sequence is 16 residues long. The CDR3 DNA follows: TGTGCCATCGGGCCTGAGATGGGCGGGAGGGACTATGAGCAGTTCTTC. Its translation: CAIGPEMGGRDYEQFF.